This T cell receptor beta chain is from a study of beta chain features in type 1 diabetes. Whole-study context: In age, gender and cell yields, patients were similar to healthy donors. Study-level points and caveats: Moderately but significantly shorter TCRB CDR3s were found in Type 1 diabetes patients in all four CD4+ subsets.

The whole isolated RNA underwent reverse transcription, so sequencing captured expressed TCRB transcripts. Data came from immunoSEQ multiplex PCR; TCRdb stores just in-frame clones and leaves some out. The table records 550,000 to 850,000 clones, 13% of them present only once. As for this clone: Its antigen is still unknown.

Deletions cut 0 bases from V and 4 bases from J, with 9 bases between. This CDR3 comprises 14 residues. CDR1 MGHRA and CDR2 YSYEKL come from the germline V gene. Each population that was sorted was more than 95% pure. The receptor was derived from a man aged 18 to 29 with type 1 diabetes. V and J are TRBV4-1 and TRBJ1-1, with D unresolved. Sequencing input: naive CD4+ T cells from blood. CDR3 sequence: CASSQETVGTEAFF. In nucleotides, the CDR3 is TGCGCCAGCAGCCAAGAAACGGTGGGCACTGAAGCTTTCTTT.